This T cell receptor beta chain derives from a study of blood T cell repertoires in COVID-19. As for the study in general: The United States, Italy and Spain supplied acute and convalescent COVID-19 samples.

The repertoire was sequenced with immunoSEQ multiplex PCR; TCRdb's copy has only in-frame clones and lacks some. Of approximately 460,000 clones in the sample, about 91% are singletons; the top ten hold roughly 1%. Germline V gene data show CDR1 as MDHEN and CDR2 as SYDVKM. V gave up 7 bases and J gave up 2 bases, with 8 bases separating them. The CDR3 loop spans 12 amino acids. Seattle participants joined during active infection and were tracked over time. The sequenced material came from peripheral blood. The V call is TRBV28, the J call TRBJ1-2, with D perhaps TRBD1 (5 bases). The receptor's source is a young man with COVID-19, enrolled during active disease. The CDR3 bases are TGTGCCAGCAACGACAGAAACTATGGCTACACCTTC. This translates into CASNDRNYGYTF.